A selection of T cell receptor beta chains follows, all from one sample in a study of T cell changes during pregnancy in multiple sclerosis. Sequencing used immunoSEQ multiplex PCR; TCRdb keeps in-frame clones, though not all of them. The profile covers more than 25,000 clones, with about 89% appearing a single time and 11% taken by the ten largest. The sample in question was CD8+ T cells from peripheral blood mononuclear cells, obtained in the third trimester of pregnancy. The receptors stem from a female donor with multiple sclerosis, enrolled in a pregnancy study. CDR3s leave out the opening cysteine and the closing phenylalanine or tryptophan.

v_call	j_call	cdr3_aa
TRBV28	TRBJ2-3	ASSKLAGLTDTQY
TRBV5-8	TRBJ1-6	ASSRWGTGGSPLH
TRBV9	TRBJ2-1	ASSDREVNNEQF
TRBV19	TRBJ2-3	ASSRPGQGTDTQY
TRBV12-5	TRBJ2-1	ASALGGKYNEQF
TRBV7-2	TRBJ2-3	ASSLVPDTQY
TRBV7-3	TRBJ2-7	ASSLTSGSEQY
TRBV9	TRBJ2-1	ASSVGGQGGDEQF
TRBV29-1	TRBJ2-1	SAQGDSNNEQF
TRBV7-9	TRBJ2-2	ASGQGGGGELF
TRBV28	TRBJ1-3	ASSLRWGRLETGNTIY
TRBV2	TRBJ2-1	ASISSSRRNEQF
TRBV7-9	TRBJ1-2	ASSSDTLHHGYT
TRBV9	TRBJ2-2	ASGRAGTGELF
TRBV6-5	TRBJ1-1	ASSYSTENTEAF
TRBV27	TRBJ2-1	ASSERVTYNEQF
TRBV19	TRBJ1-2	ATRTANYGYT
TRBV11-2	TRBJ1-1	ASSLNRGTEAF
TRBV7-8	TRBJ2-3	ASSLEALTDTQY
TRBV6-6	TRBJ1-1	ASRPLELSEAF
TRBV7-3	TRBJ2-2	ASSPTLAGVGTGELF
TRBV28	TRBJ1-2	ASRKLGGEGYT
TRBV30	TRBJ1-3	AWSTGAGNTIY
TRBV27	TRBJ2-1	MARSSYNEQF
TRBV6-1	TRBJ2-3	ASSEDWTSGDTQY
TRBV5-1	TRBJ2-7	ASSPGQGSYEQY
TRBV13	TRBJ2-1	ASSRPGGNEQF
TRBV13	TRBJ2-5	ASSFSGSWQETQY
TRBV6-1	TRBJ1-1	ASSEALDRVRTEAF
TRBV29-1	TRBJ1-2	SAATGPFYGYT
TRBV2	TRBJ1-3	ASSEGYYSGNTIY
TRBV6-1	TRBJ2-4	ASSEQGAVAKNIQY
TRBV6-6	TRBJ2-7	ASRHQEGLAAYEQY
TRBV30	TRBJ2-1	AWRSTNNEQF
TRBV28	TRBJ2-2	ASSPLGIADNTGELF
TRBV19	TRBJ2-1	ASSKNRGSSYNEQF
TRBV21-1	TRBJ1-2	ASSIRGPYGYT
TRBV29-1	TRBJ1-2	SVWARGQGSPNYGYT
TRBV29-1	TRBJ2-7	SVGSTGAYEQY
TRBV4-1	TRBJ2-7	ASSPFYASYEQY
TRBV2	TRBJ2-7	ASSEFVGQGSYEQY
TRBV19	TRBJ2-5	ASTLSGGQETQY
TRBV7-8	TRBJ2-2	ASSWPPTGTNTGELF
TRBV28	TRBJ1-1	ASSLFGHTRPMNTEAF
TRBV28	TRBJ2-1	ASSFGTSENEQF
TRBV2	TRBJ2-3	AILAGEPLGADTQY
TRBV21-1	TRBJ2-1	ASSQGRLAGNNEQF
TRBV25-1	TRBJ2-7	ASSTGLAGYEQY
TRBV5-1	TRBJ2-7	ASSMTSGGSYEQY
TRBV7-9	TRBJ1-2	ASSSPGQRDYGYT
TRBV27	TRBJ2-7	ASSLSGSYEQY
TRBV5-1	TRBJ1-1	ASSPGWEDTEAF
TRBV13	TRBJ2-1	ASSSQGGGDYNEQF
TRBV7-3	TRBJ2-7	ASSPQPGLAGGYEQY